This T cell receptor (beta chain) came from a study of CD4 T cells in relation to SARS-CoV-2 and coronaviruses. About the research overall: After roughly 11 days of antigen culture, PBMC TCR beta CDR3s were sequenced. The negative reference was HIV-1 Nef peptide pool or peptide-free culture.

Trimming removed 4 bases from V and 6 bases from J, with 7 bases in between. The CDR3 is 12 amino acids. Germline-derived CDR1 and CDR2 are LGHDT and YNNKEL (reference sequence). Study results and limitations: Compared with monoreactive clones, crossreactive clones showed significantly weaker SARS-CoV-2 expansion.

Before the COVID-19 pandemic, during about 2010-2018, CD4+ T cells were taken from unexposed donors. After about 10 days of culture, CD4+ T cells were isolated. This clone was seen a handful of times. Its matching antigen is unknown. TCRdb keeps only in-frame clones here, not all; method: immunoSEQ multiplex PCR. The data hold over 25,000 clones, with 60% to 85% observed a single time. The clonotype comes from a human donor in good health. The sequenced sample consisted of CD4+ T cells from PBMCs, cultured in vitro. This chain connects TRBV3-1 (or the pseudogene TRBV3-2) to TRBJ2-1, with D uncertain. The CDR3 DNA sequence: TGTGCCAGCAGCCTTACAAGCAATGAGCAGTTCTTC. Protein product: CASSLTSNEQFF.